Listed below are T cell receptor beta chains from one sample, sequenced in a study of blood T cells in healthy people across ages. Via MiXCR, TCRdb re-called the 5' RACE reads, giving one row per CDR3 protein. The sample gives some 1.4 million distinct CDR3 sequences, 35% to 45% of which show up once; approximately 7.9% is in the top ten. Material: blood. These receptors originate from a woman aged 18-30 years in good health. The CDR3 runs from the conserved cysteine through the conserved F or W. The D gene is left open where the match is weak. Where a row states a size, it is once, few, many or the class of an expanded clone; other rows omit it.

D gene: TRBD1
J gene: TRBJ1-1
V gene: TRBV20-1
clone size: NA
CDR3 DNA: TGCAGTGCTCGGACAGGGGGCTCTTACACTGAAGCTTTCTTT
CDR3 protein: CSARTGGSYTEAFF

D gene: TRBD2
J gene: TRBJ2-3
V gene: TRBV12-3/TRBV12-4
clone size: few
CDR3 DNA: TGTGCCAGCAGTGCCGGACTAGCCACAGATACGCAGTATTTT
CDR3 protein: CASSAGLATDTQYF

D gene: NA
J gene: TRBJ2-1
V gene: TRBV7-2
clone size: NA
CDR3 DNA: TGTGCCAGCAGCTCCGAAAGGGGGGTTGAGCAGTTCTTC
CDR3 protein: CASSSERGVEQFF

D gene: NA
J gene: TRBJ2-3
V gene: TRBV12-3/TRBV12-4
clone size: NA
CDR3 DNA: TGTGCCAGCAGCCGTGGGGGGAGAACAGATACGCAGTATTTT
CDR3 protein: CASSRGGRTDTQYF

D gene: TRBD2
J gene: TRBJ2-7
V gene: TRBV12-3/TRBV12-4
clone size: NA
CDR3 DNA: TGTGCCAGCAGCTTAGCGGGCCGAGGGTTCGGTGAGCAGTACTTC
CDR3 protein: CASSLAGRGFGEQYF

D gene: NA
J gene: TRBJ1-5
V gene: TRBV20-1
clone size: NA
CDR3 DNA: TGCAGTGCTAGGCACGGAGATAGCAATCGGCCCCAGCATTTT
CDR3 protein: CSARHGDSNRPQHF

D gene: NA
J gene: TRBJ1-1
V gene: TRBV27
clone size: NA
CDR3 DNA: TGTGCCAGCAGTGGGGGGGTGACTGAAGCTTTCTTT
CDR3 protein: CASSGGVTEAFF

D gene: TRBD1
J gene: TRBJ2-7
V gene: TRBV25-1
clone size: few
CDR3 DNA: TGTGCCAGCAGTGAGACAGGGGACTCAAACGAGCAGTACTTC
CDR3 protein: CASSETGDSNEQYF

D gene: TRBD1
J gene: TRBJ2-2
V gene: TRBV7-2
clone size: few
CDR3 DNA: TGTGCCAGCAGCTCCGACAGGGCCGGGGTCGGGGAGCTGTTTTTT
CDR3 protein: CASSSDRAGVGELFF

D gene: TRBD2
J gene: TRBJ2-5
V gene: TRBV20-1
clone size: once
CDR3 DNA: TGCAGTGCTAGGGACGTTAGCGGGAGTTACCACAATGAGCAGTACTTC
CDR3 protein: CSARDVSGSYHNEQYF

D gene: NA
J gene: TRBJ2-6
V gene: TRBV5-1
clone size: NA
CDR3 DNA: TGCGCCAGCAGCTCCGGGACCACGACCGGGGCCAACGTCCTGACTTTC
CDR3 protein: CASSSGTTTGANVLTF

D gene: NA
J gene: TRBJ1-2
V gene: TRBV7-2
clone size: NA
CDR3 DNA: TGTGCCAGCAGCCCCACAGACCGGGAAGGCTACACCTTC
CDR3 protein: CASSPTDREGYTF

D gene: NA
J gene: TRBJ1-2
V gene: TRBV20-1
clone size: NA
CDR3 DNA: TGCAGTGCTCCGCTCGGGACCAATGGCTACACCTTC
CDR3 protein: CSAPLGTNGYTF